This passage covers 10 T cell receptor beta chains from one sample sequenced in a study of shared clonotypes between healthy human individuals. Using immunoSEQ multiplex PCR, the repertoire was profiled, and TCRdb retains in-frame clones only, with some absent. The sample carries 2 million to 2.5 million clones, 85% to 95% recorded once. Sequencing was done on a sample of naive CD4+ T cells from PBMCs. Documented subset: CD45RA+ positively selected. Source of these receptors: a man aged 18 to 29 in good health. Some clones in this sample may be carry-over from other donors' samples.

The CDR3 region has the DNA TGTGCCAGCAGCTTATGGCGGAGCTACGAGCAGTACTTC. Its protein is CASSLWRSYEQYF. This chain connects TRBV11-2 to TRBJ2-7; the D is unclear. Per the germline V gene, CDR1 is SGHAT and CDR2 is FQNNGV. The CDR3 covers 13 residues. Deletions cut 2 bases from V and 3 bases from J, with 8 bases between.

As regards this clone: At the DNA level, this CDR3 is encoded by other sequences in the same sample as well. This chain joins TRBV5-1 and TRBJ2-5; TRBD1 agrees at 9 bases. V shed 4 bases, J shed 4 bases, and the junction held 8 bases outside the gene matches. Germline V lookup: CDR1 SGHRS, CDR2 YFSETQ. This CDR3 contains 15 residues. CDR3 sequence reads: CASSLNTGGAETQYF. CDR3 nucleotides: TGCGCCAGCAGCCTGAATACAGGGGGCGCAGAGACCCAGTACTTC. Full variable domain (missing parts from reference TRBV5-1 and TRBJ2-5): KAGVTQTPRYLIKTRGQQVTLSCSPISGHRSVSWYQQTPGQGLQFLFEYFSETQRNKGNFPGRFSGRQFSNSRSEMNVSTLELGDSALYLCASSLNTGGAETQYFGPGTRLLVL.

Concerning this clone itself: A far larger clone differs by one base, so this is likely a read error. Other DNA sequences in the same sample also yield this CDR3. The rearrangement links TRBV5-4 to TRBJ2-5; possibly TRBD1 for D (5 bases). The CDR3 sequence is 14 residues long. Trimming left V 0 bases short and J 1 base short, with 7 bases between. Germline CDR1 SGHNT, CDR2 YYREEE (reference sequence). The CDR3 sequence: CASSLGQGQETQYF. The DNA for the CDR3 is TGTGCCAGCAGCTTGGGGCAGGGCCAAGAGACCCAGTACTTC.

The V and J genes are TRBV6-1 and TRBJ1-3; no reliable D call. Trimming removed 4 bases at V and 0 bases at J, with 10 bases between. The germline V gene has CDR1 MNHNS and CDR2 SASEGT. The CDR3 consists of 15 residues. The CDR3 DNA follows: TGTGCCAGCAGTGTCCTTGGGATCTCTGGAAACACCATATATTTT. It is translated as CASSVLGISGNTIYF.

The chain recombines TRBV4-2 with TRBJ2-2; 9 positions match TRBD2. Looked up from germline, CDR1 is LGHNA and CDR2 is YNFKEQ. After removal of 1 base from V and 2 bases from J, the junction contained 5 bases not matched to a gene. This CDR3 has 17 amino acids. CDR3 sequence reads: CASSQASGRYNTGELFF. CDR3 nucleotide sequence: TGTGCCAGCAGCCAAGCCAGCGGGAGGTACAACACCGGGGAGCTGTTTTTT.

This rearrangement joins TRBV5-1 to TRBJ2-6; possibly TRBD1 or TRBD2 for D (6 bases each). The germline CDR1 and CDR2 sequences are SGHRS and YFSETQ. V lost 5 bases and J 0 bases, leaving 18 bases between the germline ends. The CDR3 consists of 18 residues. The CDR3: CASRREARDNSGANVLTF. Here the CDR3 DNA reads TGCGCCAGCAGGAGGGAGGCCCGGGACAACTCTGGGGCCAACGTCCTGACTTTC.

The chain links TRBV28 to TRBJ1-5; D unclear. The CDR3 covers 12 residues. Germline CDR1 reads MDHEN; CDR2 reads SYDVKM. The germline V and J ends were trimmed by 6 bases and 4 bases, with 7 bases remaining between them. CDR3 in amino acids: CASRLQNQPQHF. CDR3 in DNA: TGTGCCAGCAGGCTGCAGAATCAGCCCCAGCATTTT.

This chain uses TRBV19 with TRBJ2-7; tentatively, D is TRBD1 (6 bases). This CDR3 contains 13 residues. V was cut by 7 bases and J by 4 bases, with 14 bases left in between. Germline CDR1 and CDR2: LNHDA and SQIVND (reference sequence). Here the CDR3 DNA reads TGTGCCAGTACCTCAACAGGGTCGTACGAGCAGTACTTC. Translation: CASTSTGSYEQYF.

The gene calls are TRBV19 and TRBJ2-1; TRBD1 might be the D (5 bases). This CDR3 is 12 amino acids long. The germline V gene encodes CDR1 LNHDA and CDR2 SQIVND (reference sequence). Trimming left V 4 bases short and J 9 bases short, with 10 bases between. CDR3 bases: TGTGCCAGTAGTACCGGACACGGTGAGCAGTTCTTC. It yields the protein CASSTGHGEQFF. Combining the CDR3 with reference TRBV19 and TRBJ2-1 gives the whole variable domain DGGITQSPKYLFRKEGQNVTLSCEQNLNHDAMYWYRQDPGQGLRLIYYSQIVNDFQKGDIAEGYSVSREKKESFPLTVTSAQKNPTAFYLCASSTGHGEQFFGPGTRLTVL.

The chain is built from TRBV6-5 and TRBJ1-3, with 9 bases lining up with TRBD1. V lost 8 bases to trimming and J lost 4 bases; unmatched junction nucleotides: 6. Germline V gene data show CDR1 as MNHEY and CDR2 as SVGAGI. This CDR3 has 14 residues. CDR3 in amino acids: CASARTGVGNTIYF. The CDR3 DNA reads TGTGCCAGCGCCAGGACAGGGGTCGGAAACACCATATATTTT.